The rows below give T cell receptor beta chains drawn from one sample of a study of beta chain features in type 1 diabetes. Assay used: immunoSEQ multiplex PCR; TCRdb lists only in-frame clones, some missing. The sample carries 250,000 to 350,000 clones, around 15% recorded once. Sequenced input: central memory CD4+ T cells from blood. The receptors originated from a young man in good health. Both conserved end residues are part of each CDR3. D genes are given only for firm matches. The size entry is marked missing in some rows and otherwise reads once, few, many or a size class.

15	TRBV19	.	TRBJ2-3	.	CASSINRLSGDMQYF	TGTGCCAGTAGTATAAACAGACTAAGTGGAGATATGCAGTATTTT
18	TRBV7-2	many	TRBJ2-3	TRBD1	CASSWGRGRATSTDTQYF	TGTGCCAGCAGCTGGGGTAGGGGGCGAGCGACTAGCACAGATACGCAGTATTTT
14	TRBV29-1	few	TRBJ1-1	TRBD1	CSGAGQGGTTQAFF	TGCAGCGGAGCGGGACAGGGGGGTACCACTCAAGCTTTCTTT
14	TRBV18	.	TRBJ2-2	.	CASSPGGNTGELFF	TGTGCCAGCTCGCCGGGGGGCAACACCGGGGAGCTGTTTTTT
14	TRBV21-1	.	TRBJ2-1	.	CASSKGGEGNEQFF	TGTGCCAGCAGCAAGGGAGGGGAAGGGAATGAGCAGTTCTTC
16	TRBV7-2	many	TRBJ2-6	.	CASSLPSGSGANVLTF	TGTGCCAGCAGCTTGCCGAGTGGTTCTGGGGCCAACGTCCTGACTTTC
13	TRBV6-5	few	TRBJ2-7	.	CASSHGTDGEQYF	TGTGCCAGCAGCCATGGGACCGATGGGGAGCAGTACTTC
14	TRBV2	many	TRBJ1-3	.	CASRSRPAGNTIYF	TGTGCCAGCAGAAGCCGTCCGGCCGGAAACACCATATATTTT
17	TRBV7-6	few	TRBJ2-4	.	CASSLSFAVGAKNIQYF	TGTGCCAGCAGCTTAAGTTTTGCAGTGGGGGCCAAAAACATTCAGTACTTC
16	TRBV7-3	.	TRBJ2-1	TRBD2	CASSPLRSGRANEQFF	TGTGCCAGCAGCCCCCTGAGGAGCGGGAGGGCTAATGAGCAGTTCTTC